This entry lists 25 T cell receptor beta chains sequenced from one sample in a study of metastatic and nonmetastatic thyroid tumors. From the PCR reads, TCRdb re-called clones with MiXCR. The data contain roughly 55,000 clones, roughly 16% of them singletons. Each patient came to thyroid surgery without any prior treatment (of any kind). The material sequenced was blood. The receptors stem from a male donor with papillary thyroid cancer or a benign thyroid nodule (not recorded which). Some clones in this sample may be carry-over from other donors' samples.

V gene TRBV7-2 combines with J gene TRBJ2-5; 10 bases fit TRBD1. The germline V gene encodes CDR1 SGHTA and CDR2 FQGNSA. V trimming: 5 bases; J trimming: 4 bases; junction bases outside the gene matches: 10. The CDR3 loop spans 16 amino acids. CDR3: CASSPLGQGSGETQYF. The CDR3 DNA sequence: TGTGCCAGCAGCCCATTGGGACAGGGGTCTGGAGAGACCCAGTACTTC.

There are a few counts of this clone. This sequence joins TRBV6-1 and TRBJ1-3; maybe TRBD1 (6 bases). The CDR3 consists of 16 residues. The ends were cut back, 4 bases at V and 0 bases at J, with 13 bases in the middle. CDR1 is MNHNS and CDR2 is SASEGT in the germline V gene. The CDR3 nucleotides are TGTGCCAGCAGTGTTGGGGGCCCTGCCTCTGGAAACACCATATATTTT. Translating it yields CASSVGGPASGNTIYF.

V gene TRBV6-2 or TRBV6-3 combines with J gene TRBJ2-7; D unclear. V was pared by 6 bases and J by 6 bases, with 15 bases between. The CDR3 contains 13 residues. The germline CDR1 and CDR2 sequences are MNHEY and SVGEGT. Written as DNA, the CDR3 is TGTGCCAGCAGCCCCACTGGAAACGGCGAGCAGTACGTC. Translated: CASSPTGNGEQYV.

For this clone: This could be a read error, since a much larger clone is one nucleotide away. This CDR3 is CASTQVPGLAVYEQFF. The DNA of the CDR3 is TGTGCCAGCACGCAGGTGCCCGGACTAGCGGTATATGAGCAGTTCTTC. This chain uses TRBV10-3 with TRBJ2-1, with 10 nucleotides matching TRBD2. Germline CDR1 is ENHRY and CDR2 is SYGVKD. CDR3 length: 16 amino acids. The junction had 17 bases not matched to a gene; V was cut back by 10 bases and J by 8 bases.

Worth noting for this clone: This may be a read error, as it is one base from a much larger clone. The chain employs TRBV27 and TRBJ1-5; D is unclear. Germline V CDR1 and CDR2: MNHEY, SMNVEV (reference sequence). The CDR3 extends over 16 amino acids. The chain's CDR3 is CASSLSGRGSNRPEHF. The CDR3 coding sequence is TGTGCCAGCAGTTTATCGGGGAGAGGAAGCAATCGGCCCGAGCATTTT.

The sample holds a few counts of this clone. This chain links TRBV11-1 with TRBJ1-2; 8 bases agree with TRBD1. V lost 0 bases, J lost 3 bases, and 6 bases stayed unmatched. The CDR3 spans 16 residues. Germline CDR1 is SGHAT and CDR2 is FQDESV (reference sequence). Written as DNA, the CDR3 is TGTGCCAGCAGCTTAGCGCATCCAGGGGGCTACTATGGCTACACCTTC. Amino acids: CASSLAHPGGYYGYTF. The full variable domain, with the rest looked up from reference TRBV11-1 and TRBJ1-2, is EAEVAQSPRYKITEKSQAVAFWCDPISGHATLYWYRQILGQGPELLVQFQDESVVDDSQLPKDRFSAERLKGVDSTLKIQPAELGDSAMYLCASSLAHPGGYYGYTFGSGTRLTVV.

This chain connects TRBV20-1 to TRBJ2-5, with a weak D call TRBD2 (5 bases). V dropped 6 bases and J dropped 0 bases, with 8 bases sitting between them. Germline CDR1 reads DFQATT; CDR2 reads SNEGSKA (reference sequence). This CDR3 has 12 residues. CDR3 DNA sequence: TGCAGTGCGGTGCGGGACCAAGAGACCCAGTACTTC. The encoded protein is CSAVRDQETQYF.

The sample holds many counts of this clone. The DNA of the CDR3 is TGCAGTGCTAGAGATACGGGGTCCTACGAGCAGTACGTC. This sequence encodes CSARDTGSYEQYV. This sequence joins TRBV20-1 and TRBJ2-7, with D maybe TRBD2 (5 bases). Germline values: CDR1 DFQATT, CDR2 SNEGSKA (reference sequence). CDR3 length: 13 residues. V lost 0 bases, J lost 1 base, and 7 bases lay in between.

This clone was recorded at least ten times. The chain uses TRBV19 and TRBJ2-2, with TRBD1 matching 9 bases. CDR1 and CDR2 from the germline V gene are LNHDA and SQIVND (reference sequence). V dropped 4 bases and J dropped 6; count of bases not matched to a gene: 3. The CDR3 has 14 residues. The CDR3 loop is CASSTGQGAGELFF. CDR3 bases: TGTGCCAGTAGTACGGGACAGGGTGCCGGGGAGCTGTTTTTT.

This clone has just a few counts. V usage is TRBV13 and J usage is TRBJ2-7; 8 bases are a match to TRBD1. CDR3 length: 17 residues. Germline assignment: CDR1 PRHDT and CDR2 FYEKMQ (reference sequence). V lost 2 bases, J lost 5 bases, and 14 bases stayed unmatched. The CDR3 is CASSLCDRGVLRHEQYF. The DNA for the CDR3 is TGTGCCAGCAGCTTATGTGACAGGGGCGTTCTGAGACACGAGCAGTACTTC.

In its sample, this clone was seen a few times. This may come from a read error, since a much larger clone is one base off. The V and J genes are TRBV20-1 and TRBJ2-5; 10 nucleotides agree with TRBD2. V shed 4 bases, J shed 1 base, and the junction held 21 bases outside the gene matches. The CDR3 is made up of 20 amino acids. CDR1 DFQATT and CDR2 SNEGSKA come from the germline V gene (reference sequence). For the CDR3, the DNA is TGCAGTGCTAAATGGCAAGACTGGCTAGCGGGAGAAGAACCCCAAGAGACCCAGTACTTC. Translated: CSAKWQDWLAGEEPQETQYF.

Worth noting for this clone: Other DNA sequences in the sample encode the same CDR3. The chain combines TRBV18 with TRBJ2-5, with D maybe TRBD1 (6 bases). Trimming shortened V by 5 bases and J by 8 bases, and 24 bases separated the two germline ends. This CDR3 spans 16 amino acids. The germline CDR1 and CDR2 sequences are KGHSH and LQKENI. The CDR3 DNA sequence: TGTGCCAGCTCAGACTCCGGGACATGGGGCTCGGGTACCCAGTACTTC. Translated: CASSDSGTWGSGTQYF.

This clone has a handful of counts. A much larger clone differs by one base, so this may be a read error. The chain is built from TRBV2 and TRBJ2-3; 8 nucleotides align to TRBD2. Germline CDR1 SNHLY, CDR2 FYNNEI. The CDR3 runs 14 residues. Unmatched junction bases numbered 5, after V lost 4 bases and J lost 5 bases. CDR3 sequence (DNA): TGTGCCAGCAGTGTCTCGGGGGGGGTAGATACGCAGTATTTT. Encoded protein: CASSVSGGVDTQYF.

As for this clone: Given a much more abundant clone one base away, this may be a read error. The chain uses TRBV5-1 and TRBJ2-7; D remains unclear. This CDR3 is built from 13 residues. Germline V CDR1 and CDR2: SGHRS, YFSETQ. Deletions cut 4 bases from V and 0 bases from J, with 8 bases between. The CDR3 loop reads CASSGLDSYEQYF. The CDR3 coding sequence is TGCGCCAGCAGCGGTCTAGACTCCTACGAGCAGTACTTC. Drawing the rest from reference TRBV5-1 and TRBJ2-7, the complete variable domain is KAGVTQTPRYLIKTRGQQVTLSCSPISGHRSVSWYQQTPGQGLQFLFEYFSETQRNKGNFPGRFSGRQFSNSRSEMNVSTLELGDSALYLCASSGLDSYEQYFGPGTRLTVT.

This clone was seen ten or more times. This chain uses TRBV25-1 with TRBJ1-3; D is unresolved. This CDR3 spans 16 amino acids. Germline CDR1 and CDR2: MGHDK and SYGVNS. Trimming stripped 3 bases from V and 0 bases from J, with 12 bases between. For the CDR3, the DNA is TGTGCCAGCAGTGATCGGGCCTCAAGCTCTGGAAACACCATATATTTT. Translating it yields CASSDRASSSGNTIYF.

Many counts were recorded for this clone. The J gene is TRBJ2-5, the V gene TRBV6-2 or TRBV6-3; 10 bases align to TRBD1. J was trimmed by 2 bases and V by 6 bases; bases with no gene match: 9. There are 16 residues in the CDR3. The germline V gene encodes CDR1 MNHEY and CDR2 SVGEGT. The CDR3 nucleotides read TGTGCCAGCAGCCCATCGGGGACAGGGGTTCAAGAGACCCAGTACTTC. This gives the protein CASSPSGTGVQETQYF.

The CDR3 spells CASVQDGLSPQYF. For the CDR3, the DNA is TGTGCTAGTGTCCAGGACGGACTCTCTCCGCAGTATTTT. J is TRBJ2-3 and V is TRBV12-5, with a possible D match to TRBD2 (5 bases). V gave up 7 bases and J gave up 10 bases, with 18 bases separating them. This CDR3 comprises 13 residues. Germline CDR1 LGHNT, CDR2 FRNRAP.

The J gene is TRBJ1-2, the V gene TRBV5-1; D is possibly TRBD1 (5 bases). Germline V gives CDR1 SGHRS, CDR2 YFSETQ. Trimming pared 3 bases from V and 10 bases from J, leaving 22 bases between. The CDR3 sequence is 15 residues long. CDR3 sequence reads: CASSWDRMSAYAYTF. CDR3 sequence (DNA): TGCGCCAGCAGCTGGGACCGGATGTCCGCCTACGCCTACACCTTC.

The chain employs TRBV9 and TRBJ2-5, with D unclear. Germline V CDR1 and CDR2: SGDLS, YYNGEE. The CDR3 spans 17 residues. The V and J ends lost 3 bases and 1 base respectively, with 19 bases between them. The CDR3 sequence is CASSGRGIHWIQETQYF. In DNA form, the CDR3 reads TGTGCCAGCAGCGGCCGCGGAATACATTGGATCCAAGAGACCCAGTACTTC. The whole variable domain, filled in from reference TRBV9 and TRBJ2-5, reads DSGVTQTPKHLITATGQRVTLRCSPRSGDLSVYWYQQSLDQGLQFLIQYYNGEERAKGNILERFSAQQFPDLHSELNLSSLELGDSALYFCASSGRGIHWIQETQYFGPGTRLLVL.

This clone came up a few times. The chain is built from TRBV2 and TRBJ2-7; perhaps TRBD2 as D (5 bases). CDR1 is SNHLY, CDR2 FYNNEI, per germline. CDR3 length: 14 amino acids. Trimming stripped 10 bases from V and 1 base from J, with 17 bases between. Here the CDR3 DNA reads TGTGCCACGAGGTTCGGGTTAGCGTCCTACGAGCAGTACTTC. This codes for CATRFGLASYEQYF. The whole variable domain, filled in from reference TRBV2 and TRBJ2-7, reads EPEVTQTPSHQVTQMGQEVILRCVPISNHLYFYWYRQILGQKVEFLVSFYNNEISEKSEIFDDQFSVERPDGSNFTLKIRSTKLEDSAMYFCATRFGLASYEQYFGPGTRLTVT.

This clone was counted ten times or more. The chain carries TRBV9 and TRBJ2-3; 12 bases line up with TRBD2. This CDR3 is built from 16 residues. Germline-derived CDR1 and CDR2 are SGDLS and YYNGEE. V was pared by 3 bases and J by 2 bases, with 4 bases of the junction left unmatched. The CDR3 DNA is TGTGCCAGCAGCGGCGGACTAGCGGGGAACACAGATACGCAGTATTTT. Amino acids: CASSGGLAGNTDTQYF.

This clone was counted ten times or more. V and J are TRBV28 and TRBJ2-1; 9 nucleotides align to TRBD1. With 5 bases clipped from V and 9 bases from J, the junction kept 17 bases outside the gene matches. The CDR3 has 17 residues. Germline V lookup: CDR1 MDHEN, CDR2 SYDVKM. The CDR3 nucleotides are TGTGCCAGCAGTCCCTCGGTATGGGACAGGGTAGTCGGTGAGCAGTTCTTC. Protein product: CASSPSVWDRVVGEQFF.

Many counts were recorded for this clone. The chain carries TRBV9 and TRBJ2-1; 7 bases match TRBD2. Trimming took 0 bases from V and 6 from J; bases not matched to a gene: 6. Germline CDR1 and CDR2: SGDLS and YYNGEE. The CDR3 is made up of 15 amino acids. The CDR3 loop is CASSVDGGSGNEQFF. CDR3 DNA sequence: TGTGCCAGCAGCGTAGATGGCGGGAGTGGCAATGAGCAGTTCTTC. Full variable domain (missing parts from reference TRBV9 and TRBJ2-1): DSGVTQTPKHLITATGQRVTLRCSPRSGDLSVYWYQQSLDQGLQFLIQYYNGEERAKGNILERFSAQQFPDLHSELNLSSLELGDSALYFCASSVDGGSGNEQFFGPGTRLTVL.

Many counts were recorded for this clone. This chain joins TRBV4-3 and TRBJ2-2; TRBD2 aligns across 8 bases. The germline CDR1 and CDR2 sequences are LGHNA and YSLEER. This CDR3 region has 16 residues. Trimming took 3 bases from V and 0 from J; bases not matched to a gene: 3. The DNA for the CDR3 is TGCGCCAGCAGCCAGGAGACTAGCGCGAACACCGGGGAGCTGTTTTTT. Amino acid sequence: CASSQETSANTGELFF.

In this sample, this clone turned up many times. The chain has TRBV28 and TRBJ2-7; 10 bases match TRBD1. The CDR3 totals 18 residues. CDR1 is MDHEN, CDR2 SYDVKM, per germline. V lost 3 bases and J lost 1; bases outside the gene matches: 12. The chain's CDR3 is CASSFTGTGEFVSYEQYF. CDR3 DNA sequence: TGTGCCAGCAGTTTCACAGGGACAGGGGAGTTTGTGTCCTACGAGCAGTACTTC.